This is a list of T cell receptor beta chains from one sample in a study of blood T cells in healthy people across ages. Via MiXCR, TCRdb re-called the 5' RACE reads, giving one row per CDR3 protein. The repertoire consists of about 1.1 million distinct CDR3 sequences, with around two fifths occurring once and the leading ten covering approximately 14%. Sequencing used blood. Source of these receptors: a man between 18 and 29 years old in good health. Each CDR3 is given with its conserved first and last residue. A D gene is named only where the DNA matches it firmly. The size entry is marked missing in some rows and otherwise reads once, few, many or a size class.

>TRBV18|-|TRBJ2-5|-
CASSPGKTSSRETQYF
TGTGCCAGCTCACCAGGGAAAACTAGCAGTCGTGAGACCCAGTACTTC
>TRBV12-3/TRBV12-4|few|TRBJ1-5|TRBD1
CASSFGQGGNQPQHF
TGTGCCAGCAGCTTTGGACAGGGAGGGAATCAGCCCCAGCATTTT
>TRBV10-3|few|TRBJ2-3|-
CAISGTDHGTQYF
TGTGCCATCAGTGGTACGGATCACGGTACGCAGTATTTT
>TRBV3-1|many|TRBJ2-1|-
CASSQGGTNNEQFF
TGTGCCAGCAGCCAAGGGGGTACAAACAATGAGCAGTTCTTC
>TRBV29-1|many|TRBJ2-6|TRBD1
CSVATGKLAGANVLTF
TGCAGCGTTGCGACAGGGAAACTTGCTGGGGCCAACGTCCTGACTTTC
>TRBV7-2|few|TRBJ2-7|-
CASSSTGPNYEQYF
TGTGCCAGCAGCTCGACAGGACCAAACTACGAGCAGTACTTC
>TRBV4-3|many|TRBJ2-3|-
CASSQDERGVSDTQYF
TGCGCCAGCAGCCAAGACGAAAGGGGCGTCTCGGATACGCAGTATTTT
>TRBV20-1|-|TRBJ2-5|TRBD2
CSAREVTGGTPETQYF
TGCAGTGCTAGAGAGGTGACGGGGGGAACCCCAGAGACCCAGTACTTC
>TRBV7-9|few|TRBJ2-1|TRBD2
CASSLKTSGGTYNEQFF
TGTGCCAGCAGCTTGAAGACTAGCGGGGGTACCTACAATGAGCAGTTCTTC
>TRBV6-5|-|TRBJ2-2|-
CASSYPIGENTGELFF
TGTGCCAGCAGTTACCCGATCGGAGAGAACACCGGGGAGCTGTTTTTT
>TRBV6-1|-|TRBJ1-1|-
CASRGEGGTEAFF
TGTGCCAGCAGAGGGGAAGGGGGCACTGAAGCTTTCTTT
>TRBV9|few|TRBJ2-3|-
CASSPLRRGHTDTQYF
TGTGCCAGCAGCCCCCTGCGGAGGGGTCACACAGATACGCAGTATTTT
>TRBV5-1|few|TRBJ2-7|-
CASSPQGQTHYEQYF
TGCGCCAGCAGCCCCCAAGGGCAGACCCATTACGAGCAGTACTTC
>TRBV4-3|-|TRBJ1-2|-
CASSQDEGGGGYTF
TGCGCCAGCAGCCAAGATGAGGGGGGGGGTGGCTACACCTTC
>TRBV7-2|-|TRBJ1-5|-
CASSPNGNSNQPQHF
TGTGCCAGCAGCCCGAATGGAAATAGCAATCAGCCCCAGCATTTT
>TRBV14|-|TRBJ2-1|-
CASSQGAGFNEQFF
TGTGCCAGCAGCCAAGGGGCAGGTTTCAATGAGCAGTTCTTC
>TRBV6-4|once|TRBJ2-5|-
CASASWTSTSYVQYF
TGTGCCAGCGCTAGCTGGACAAGCACTTCCTACGTGCAGTACTTC
>TRBV21-1|-|TRBJ1-1|-
CASSKNVSYTEAFF
TGTGCCAGCAGCAAGAATGTCTCTTACACTGAAGCTTTCTTT
>TRBV29-1|few|TRBJ1-5|TRBD1
CSVAAGTVNQPQHF
TGCAGCGTTGCCGCAGGGACAGTGAATCAGCCCCAGCATTTT
>TRBV27|few|TRBJ1-1|-
CASSLSLYRGATEAFF
TGTGCCAGCAGTTTATCACTGTATCGGGGGGCCACTGAAGCTTTCTTT
>TRBV27|-|TRBJ2-1|TRBD2
CASSLWVGTSGEKNEQFF
TGTGCCAGCAGTTTATGGGTCGGGACTAGCGGGGAAAAAAATGAGCAGTTCTTC
>TRBV20-1|-|TRBJ2-7|TRBD1
CSASDRDMLYEQYF
TGCAGTGCTAGCGACAGGGACATGCTCTACGAGCAGTACTTC
>TRBV7-2|-|TRBJ2-1|-
CASSLEGGRYNEQFF
TGTGCCAGCAGCTTAGAAGGAGGGCGGTACAATGAGCAGTTCTTC
>TRBV20-1|few|TRBJ1-2|-
CSAGWGLYGYTF
TGCAGTGCTGGGTGGGGGCTCTATGGCTACACCTTC
>TRBV6-5|-|TRBJ2-1|TRBD1
CASTRDREPYNEQFF
TGTGCCAGCACCCGGGACAGGGAACCCTACAATGAGCAGTTCTTC
>TRBV27|-|TRBJ2-2|TRBD1
CASSILTGTGELFF
TGTGCCAGCAGTATACTGACAGGGACCGGGGAGCTGTTTTTT
>TRBV2|-|TRBJ1-1|-
CASSVSQGSYAEAFF
TGTGCCAGCAGTGTTTCACAGGGTAGCTACGCTGAAGCTTTCTTT
>TRBV7-9|few|TRBJ2-1|-
CASSLGGRERNNEQFF
TGTGCCAGCAGCTTAGGGGGACGAGAAAGAAACAATGAGCAGTTCTTC
>TRBV20-1|few|TRBJ1-1|-
CSASNPMGTEAFF
TGCAGTGCTTCGAATCCGATGGGTACTGAAGCTTTCTTT
>TRBV7-9|many|TRBJ1-5|-
CASSLGQPNQPQHF
TGTGCCAGCAGCTTAGGACAGCCCAATCAGCCCCAGCATTTT
>TRBV6-5|once|TRBJ2-7|TRBD2
CASSYSGLAGASAAYEQYF
TGTGCCAGCAGTTACTCTGGACTAGCGGGGGCCTCGGCGGCCTACGAGCAGTACTTC
>TRBV6-2/TRBV6-3|-|TRBJ2-6|-
CASSSGDSGANVLTF
TGTGCCAGCAGTTCCGGGGACTCTGGGGCCAACGTCCTGACTTTC